Included here is one TCR beta chain sequence, with context. What it binds is not known. This sample is part of a study of T cell repertoires in cytomegalovirus infection. The CDR3 loop spans 16 amino acids. V gave up 3 bases and J gave up 6 bases, with 20 bases separating them. The germline gives CDR1 SGDLS, CDR2 YYNGEE. MiXCR, applied by TCRdb to the reads, yields one record per CDR3 protein. The sample consists of 45,000 to 55,000 distinct CDR3 sequences, roughly 20% of them appearing once. The sequencing used CD8+ T cells from cultured PBMCs, collected from culture after CMV antigen stimulation. This rearrangement joins TRBV9 to TRBJ2-3, with D perhaps TRBD2 (6 bases). The receptor's source is a human donor in good health (CMV status not recorded). Some clones in this sample may be carry-over from other donors' samples. The CDR3 spells CASSGSGTQGADTQYF. CDR3 nucleotides: TGTGCCAGCAGCGGATCCGGGACTCAAGGGGCCGATACGCAGTATTTT.